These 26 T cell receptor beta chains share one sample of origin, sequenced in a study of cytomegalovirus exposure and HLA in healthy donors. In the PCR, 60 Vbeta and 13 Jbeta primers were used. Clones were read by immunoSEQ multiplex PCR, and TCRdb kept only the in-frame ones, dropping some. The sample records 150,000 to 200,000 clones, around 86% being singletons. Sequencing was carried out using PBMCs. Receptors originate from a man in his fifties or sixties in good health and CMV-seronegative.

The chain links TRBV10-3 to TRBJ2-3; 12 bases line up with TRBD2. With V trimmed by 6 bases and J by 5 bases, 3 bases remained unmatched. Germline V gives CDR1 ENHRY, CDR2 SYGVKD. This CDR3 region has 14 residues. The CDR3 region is CAIRRLAGEDTQYF. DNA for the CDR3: TGTGCCATCAGAAGACTAGCGGGAGAAGATACGCAGTATTTT.

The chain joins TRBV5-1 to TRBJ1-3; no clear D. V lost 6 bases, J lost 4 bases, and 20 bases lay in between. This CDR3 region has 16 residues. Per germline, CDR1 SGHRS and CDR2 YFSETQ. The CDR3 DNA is TGCGCCAGCAAACTCTACCCTTCGGGGTACGGAAACACCATATATTTT. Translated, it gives CASKLYPSGYGNTIYF. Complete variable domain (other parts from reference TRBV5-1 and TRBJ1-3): KAGVTQTPRYLIKTRGQQVTLSCSPISGHRSVSWYQQTPGQGLQFLFEYFSETQRNKGNFPGRFSGRQFSNSRSEMNVSTLELGDSALYLCASKLYPSGYGNTIYFGEGSWLTVV.

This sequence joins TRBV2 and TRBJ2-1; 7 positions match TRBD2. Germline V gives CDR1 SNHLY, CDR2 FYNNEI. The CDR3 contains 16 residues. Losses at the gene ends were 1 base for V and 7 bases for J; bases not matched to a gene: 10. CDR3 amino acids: CASSEGTSFYLNEQFF. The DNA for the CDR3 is TGTGCCAGCAGTGAAGGGACTAGTTTTTATCTGAATGAGCAGTTCTTC.

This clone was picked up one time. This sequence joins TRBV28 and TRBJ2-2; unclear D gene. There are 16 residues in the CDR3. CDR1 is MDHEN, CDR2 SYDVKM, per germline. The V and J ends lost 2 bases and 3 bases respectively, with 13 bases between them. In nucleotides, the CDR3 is TGTGCCAGCAGTTTAATTTGGTACAGAGACACCGGGGAGCTGTTTTTT. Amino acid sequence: CASSLIWYRDTGELFF.

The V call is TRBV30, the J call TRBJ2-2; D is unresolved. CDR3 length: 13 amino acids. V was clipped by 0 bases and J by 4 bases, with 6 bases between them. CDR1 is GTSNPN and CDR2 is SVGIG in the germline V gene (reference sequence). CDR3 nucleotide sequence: TGTGCCTGGAGTGTCCCCGTCACCGGGGAGCTGTTTTTT. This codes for CAWSVPVTGELFF. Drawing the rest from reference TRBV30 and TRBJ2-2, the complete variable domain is SQTIHQWPATLVQPVGSPLSLECTVEGTSNPNLYWYRQAAGRGLQLLFYSVGIGQISSEVPQNLSASRPQDRQFILSSKKLLLSDSGFYLCAWSVPVTGELFFGEGSRLTVL.

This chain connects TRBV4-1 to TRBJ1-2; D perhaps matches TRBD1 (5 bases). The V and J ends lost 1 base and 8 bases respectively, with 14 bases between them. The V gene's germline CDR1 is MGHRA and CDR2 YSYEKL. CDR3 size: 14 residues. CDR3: CASSQGQSFLGYTF. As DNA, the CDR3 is TGCGCCAGCAGCCAAGGACAGTCGTTCTTGGGCTACACCTTC.

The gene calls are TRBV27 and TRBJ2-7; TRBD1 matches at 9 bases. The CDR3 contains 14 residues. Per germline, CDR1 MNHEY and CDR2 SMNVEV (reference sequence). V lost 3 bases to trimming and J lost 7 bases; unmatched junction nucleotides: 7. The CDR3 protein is CASSFGQGLGEQYF. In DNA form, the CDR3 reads TGTGCCAGCAGTTTCGGACAGGGGCTGGGAGAGCAGTACTTC.

The CDR3 here is CASSPPRATGELFF. The CDR3 bases are TGTGCCAGCTCACCGCCCCGCGCCACCGGGGAGCTGTTTTTT. The chain combines TRBV18 with TRBJ2-2; D remains ambiguous. The length of the CDR3 is 14 residues. Trimming shortened V by 3 bases and J by 4 bases, and 9 bases separated the two germline ends. CDR1 and CDR2 (germline): KGHSH, LQKENI.

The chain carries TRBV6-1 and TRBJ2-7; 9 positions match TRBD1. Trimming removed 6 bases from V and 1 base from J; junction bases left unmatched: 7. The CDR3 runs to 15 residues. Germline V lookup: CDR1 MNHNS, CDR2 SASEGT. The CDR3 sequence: CASRPDRGVSYEQYF. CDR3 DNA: TGTGCCAGCAGGCCGGACAGGGGCGTTTCCTACGAGCAGTACTTC.

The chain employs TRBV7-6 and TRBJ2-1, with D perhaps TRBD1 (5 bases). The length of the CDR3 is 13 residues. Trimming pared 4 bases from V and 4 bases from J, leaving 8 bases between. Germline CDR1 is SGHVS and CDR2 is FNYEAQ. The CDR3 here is CASSSTDYNEQFF. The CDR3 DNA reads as TGTGCCAGCAGCTCGACAGATTACAATGAGCAGTTCTTC.

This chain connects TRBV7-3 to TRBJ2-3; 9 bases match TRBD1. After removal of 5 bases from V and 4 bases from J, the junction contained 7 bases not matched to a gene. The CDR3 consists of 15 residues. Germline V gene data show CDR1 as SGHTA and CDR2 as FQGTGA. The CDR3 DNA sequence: TGTGCCAGCAGCAAAAGGACAGGGGTGGCAGATACGCAGTATTTT. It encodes CASSKRTGVADTQYF. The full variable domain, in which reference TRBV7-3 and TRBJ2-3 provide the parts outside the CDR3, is GAGVSQTPSNKVTEKGKYVELRCDPISGHTALYWYRQSLGQGPEFLIYFQGTGAADDSGLPNDRFFAVRPEGSVSTLKIQRTERGDSAVYLCASSKRTGVADTQYFGPGTRLTVL.

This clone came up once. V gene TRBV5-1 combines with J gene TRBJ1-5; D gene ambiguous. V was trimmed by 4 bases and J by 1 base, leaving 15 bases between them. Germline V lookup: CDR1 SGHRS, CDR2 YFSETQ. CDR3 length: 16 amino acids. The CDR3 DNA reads TGCGCCAGCAGCAGATGCCTGGAGTTCAGCAATCAGCCCCAGCATTTT. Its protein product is CASSRCLEFSNQPQHF.

For the CDR3, the DNA is TGTGCCAGTAGTGTGACTAGCGGGAGTAGCGACGAGCAGTACTTC. Translating it yields CASSVTSGSSDEQYF. The rearrangement links TRBV19 to TRBJ2-7; 12 bases are shared with TRBD2. V dropped 5 bases and J dropped 5; count of bases not matched to a gene: 7. The germline V gene encodes CDR1 LNHDA and CDR2 SQIVND (reference sequence). CDR3 length equals 15 residues. Based on the CDR3 plus reference TRBV19 and TRBJ2-7, the full variable domain is DGGITQSPKYLFRKEGQNVTLSCEQNLNHDAMYWYRQDPGQGLRLIYYSQIVNDFQKGDIAEGYSVSREKKESFPLTVTSAQKNPTAFYLCASSVTSGSSDEQYFGPGTRLTVT.

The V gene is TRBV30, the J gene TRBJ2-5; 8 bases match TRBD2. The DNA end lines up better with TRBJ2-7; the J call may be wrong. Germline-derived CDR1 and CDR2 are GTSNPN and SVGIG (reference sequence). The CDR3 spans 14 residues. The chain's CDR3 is CAWKPAGVGHEQYF. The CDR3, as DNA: TGTGCCTGGAAACCAGCGGGAGTAGGCCACGAGCAGTACTTC.

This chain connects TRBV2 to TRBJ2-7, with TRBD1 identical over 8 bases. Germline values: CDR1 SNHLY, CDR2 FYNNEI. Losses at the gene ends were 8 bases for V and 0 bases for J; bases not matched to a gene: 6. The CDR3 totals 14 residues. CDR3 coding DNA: TGTGCCAGCCAACAGGGGGTGACCTCCTACGAGCAGTACTTC. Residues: CASQQGVTSYEQYF.

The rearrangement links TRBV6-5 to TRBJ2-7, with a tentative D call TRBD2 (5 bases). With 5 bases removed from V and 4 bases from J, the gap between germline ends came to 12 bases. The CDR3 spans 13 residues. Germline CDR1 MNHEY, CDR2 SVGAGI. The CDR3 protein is CASSLGSGYEQYF. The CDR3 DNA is TGTGCCAGCAGTCTTGGGAGTGGGTACGAGCAGTACTTC.

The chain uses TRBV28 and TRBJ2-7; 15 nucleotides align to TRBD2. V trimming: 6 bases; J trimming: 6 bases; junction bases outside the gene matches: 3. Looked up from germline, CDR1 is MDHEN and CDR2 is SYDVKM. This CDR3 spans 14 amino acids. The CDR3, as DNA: TGTGCCAGCAGGGGGACTAGCGGGAGGAGCGAGCAGTACTTC. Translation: CASRGTSGRSEQYF.

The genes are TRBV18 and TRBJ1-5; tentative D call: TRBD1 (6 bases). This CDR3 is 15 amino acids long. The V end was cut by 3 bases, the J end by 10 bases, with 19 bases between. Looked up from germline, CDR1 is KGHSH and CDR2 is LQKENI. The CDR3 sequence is CASSPTGTSWGPQHF. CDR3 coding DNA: TGTGCCAGCTCACCGACCGGGACATCATGGGGCCCCCAGCATTTT.

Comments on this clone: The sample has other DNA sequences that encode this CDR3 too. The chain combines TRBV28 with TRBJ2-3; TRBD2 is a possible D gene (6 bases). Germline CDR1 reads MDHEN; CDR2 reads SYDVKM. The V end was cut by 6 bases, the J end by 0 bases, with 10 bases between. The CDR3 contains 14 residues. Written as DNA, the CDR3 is TGTGCCAGCAGGGGCGGGACCAGCACAGATACGCAGTATTTT. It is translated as CASRGGTSTDTQYF.

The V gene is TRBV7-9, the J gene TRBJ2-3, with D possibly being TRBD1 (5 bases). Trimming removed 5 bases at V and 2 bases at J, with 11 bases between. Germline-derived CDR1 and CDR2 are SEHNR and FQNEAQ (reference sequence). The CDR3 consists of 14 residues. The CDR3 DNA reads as TGTGCCAGCAGCACCAGACAGTTCACAGATACGCAGTATTTT. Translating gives CASSTRQFTDTQYF.

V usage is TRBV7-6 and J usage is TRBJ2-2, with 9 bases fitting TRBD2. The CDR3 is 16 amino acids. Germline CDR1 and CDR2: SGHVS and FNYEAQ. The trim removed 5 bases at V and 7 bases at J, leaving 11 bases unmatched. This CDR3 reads CASSLGAGGGNGELFF. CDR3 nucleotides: TGTGCCAGCAGCCTAGGAGCGGGAGGAGGAAACGGGGAGCTGTTTTTT.

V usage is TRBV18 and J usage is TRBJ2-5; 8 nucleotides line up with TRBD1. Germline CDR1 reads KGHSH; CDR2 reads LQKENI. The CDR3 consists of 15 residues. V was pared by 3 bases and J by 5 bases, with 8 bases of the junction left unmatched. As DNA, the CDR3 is TGTGCCAGCTCACCTGCCGGACAGGGTTTGGAGACCCAGTACTTC. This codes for CASSPAGQGLETQYF.

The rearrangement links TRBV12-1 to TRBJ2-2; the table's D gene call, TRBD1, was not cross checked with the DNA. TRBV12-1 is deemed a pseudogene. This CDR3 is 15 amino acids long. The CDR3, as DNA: TGTGCCAGCAGCTTTAAGGGGCCGAACACCGGGGAGCTGTTTTTT. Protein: CASSFKGPNTGELFF.

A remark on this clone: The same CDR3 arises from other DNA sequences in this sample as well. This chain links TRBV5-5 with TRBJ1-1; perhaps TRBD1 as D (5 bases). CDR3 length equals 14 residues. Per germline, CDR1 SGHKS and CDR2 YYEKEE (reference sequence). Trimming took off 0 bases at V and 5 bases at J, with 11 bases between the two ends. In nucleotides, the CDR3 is TGTGCCAGCAGCTTGGATGTGGGGGGTACTGAAGCTTTCTTT. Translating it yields CASSLDVGGTEAFF.

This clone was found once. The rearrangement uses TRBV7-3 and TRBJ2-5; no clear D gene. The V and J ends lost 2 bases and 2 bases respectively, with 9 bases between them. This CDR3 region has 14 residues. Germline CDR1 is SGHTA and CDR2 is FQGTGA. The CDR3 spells CASSLQARQETQYF. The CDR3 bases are TGTGCCAGCAGCTTACAGGCCAGACAAGAGACCCAGTACTTC.

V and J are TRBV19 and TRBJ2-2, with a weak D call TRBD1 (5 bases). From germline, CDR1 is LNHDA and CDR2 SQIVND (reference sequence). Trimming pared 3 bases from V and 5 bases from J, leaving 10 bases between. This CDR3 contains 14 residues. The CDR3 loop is CASSINKGTGELFF. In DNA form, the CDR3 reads TGTGCCAGTAGTATTAATAAGGGGACCGGGGAGCTGTTTTTT.